One and the same sample provided the 29 T cell receptor beta chains below, sequenced in a study of blood T cell repertoires in COVID-19. Here immunoSEQ multiplex PCR was the method, and the copy in TCRdb shows in-frame clones only, minus some. The sample lists about 250,000 clones; roughly 85% were seen once. The specimen sequenced was PBMCs or T cells enriched from blood (not recorded which). These receptors originate from a woman aged 45-60 years with acute COVID-19.

CDR3 bases: TGTGCCAGCAGCCCAGGACAGGTCGGAGGCTACACCTTC. Its protein is CASSPGQVGGYTF. V is TRBV5-6 and J is TRBJ1-2, with TRBD1 identical over 7 bases. V trimming: 4 bases; J trimming: 8 bases; junction bases outside the gene matches: 8. Germline V gene data show CDR1 as SGHDT and CDR2 as YYEEEE. The CDR3 runs 13 residues.

This sequence joins TRBV10-3 and TRBJ1-5; D remains unclear. V dropped 3 bases and J dropped 0 bases, with 9 bases sitting between them. CDR1 and CDR2 (germline): ENHRY, SYGVKD. This CDR3 contains 15 residues. The CDR3 DNA follows: TGTGCCATCAGTGAACAGAGCTTTAGCAATCAGCCCCAGCATTTT. This gives the protein CAISEQSFSNQPQHF.

The chain carries TRBV5-4 and TRBJ1-2, with 8 bases that match TRBD1. The germline V gene has CDR1 SGHNT and CDR2 YYREEE (reference sequence). CDR3 length equals 16 residues. The V segment lost 4 bases and the J segment 0 bases; nucleotides outside the gene matches: 8. This CDR3 reads CASSQQAGGPNYGYTF. The CDR3 coding sequence is TGTGCCAGCAGCCAACAAGCAGGGGGCCCTAACTATGGCTACACCTTC.

This sequence joins TRBV15 and TRBJ2-7; 9 bases match TRBD1. There are 15 residues in the CDR3. Trimming cost V 3 bases and J 2 bases; bases outside gene matches: 5. CDR1 and CDR2 from the germline V gene are LNHNV and YYDKDF (reference sequence). The CDR3 loop is CATSRDRGSPYEQYF. The CDR3 bases are TGTGCCACCAGCAGGGACAGGGGATCCCCCTACGAGCAGTACTTC.

The rearrangement joins TRBV18 to TRBJ1-1; the match to TRBD1 covers 7 bases. This CDR3 is built from 16 residues. Germline loops: CDR1 KGHSH, CDR2 LQKENI. Trimming removed 3 bases from V and 0 bases from J; junction bases left unmatched: 7. The CDR3 region is CASSPGQKWVNTEAFF. CDR3 sequence (DNA): TGTGCCAGCTCACCGGGACAGAAATGGGTGAACACTGAAGCTTTCTTT.

The rearrangement uses TRBV10-3 and TRBJ2-7; weak D call: TRBD1 (6 bases). The CDR3 runs 14 residues. Germline CDR1 is ENHRY and CDR2 is SYGVKD. V lost 4 bases to trimming and J lost 2 bases, with 12 bases between them. CDR3 amino acids: CAISGRDITYEQYF. In nucleotides, the CDR3 is TGTGCCATCAGTGGTCGGGACATCACCTACGAGCAGTACTTC.

This clone was seen more than once but under ten times. The genes are TRBV4-3 and TRBJ1-6, with D possibly matching TRBD1 (6 bases). The CDR3 length is 15 residues. Germline V gene lookup returns CDR1 LGHNA and CDR2 YSLEER. Trimming stripped 2 bases from V and 6 bases from J, with 11 bases between. This chain's CDR3 is CASSQIGGSNSPLHF. Here the CDR3 DNA reads TGCGCCAGCAGCCAAATTGGGGGCAGTAATTCACCCCTCCACTTT.

Concerning this clone: This sample also contains other DNA sequences that code for the same CDR3. The chain is built from TRBV5-1 and TRBJ2-1; 11 nucleotides match TRBD2. Germline-derived CDR1 and CDR2 are SGHRS and YFSETQ. V shed 4 bases, J shed 4 bases, and the junction held 4 bases outside the gene matches. The CDR3 sequence is 15 residues long. The CDR3, as DNA: TGCGCCAGCAGCCCGGGACTAGCGGCGTACAATGAGCAGTTCTTC. Amino acid sequence: CASSPGLAAYNEQFF.

The CDR3: CAWSVLELGGARNEQYF. The CDR3 nucleotides read TGTGCCTGGAGTGTACTGGAACTCGGGGGGGCCAGGAACGAGCAGTACTTC. The chain has TRBV30 and TRBJ2-7; 8 bases map to TRBD2. Losses at the gene ends were 0 bases for V and 5 bases for J; bases not matched to a gene: 15. This CDR3 has 17 amino acids. Germline V gene lookup returns CDR1 GTSNPN and CDR2 SVGIG (reference sequence).

Details on this clone: In the same sample, other DNA sequences code for this CDR3. The rearrangement uses TRBV30 and TRBJ1-1; D possibly corresponds to TRBD1 (6 bases). From germline, CDR1 is GTSNPN and CDR2 SVGIG (reference sequence). Trimming stripped 0 bases from V and 1 base from J, with 9 bases between. This CDR3 comprises 14 residues. The CDR3 loop reads CAWSVRGGNTEAFF. The CDR3 nucleotides read TGTGCCTGGAGTGTAAGGGGGGGGAACACTGAAGCTTTCTTT.

This chain links TRBV9 with TRBJ2-7, with 14 bases that match TRBD2. Germline values: CDR1 SGDLS, CDR2 YYNGEE. The CDR3 has 21 amino acids. V lost 1 base and J lost 1; bases outside the gene matches: 16. CDR3 sequence: CASSVTSQTGTSGGQSYEQYF. The CDR3 DNA reads as TGTGCCAGCAGCGTAACGAGCCAAACCGGGACTAGCGGGGGTCAATCCTACGAGCAGTACTTC.

This clone was observed a handful of times. The V gene is TRBV30, the J gene TRBJ1-4; D unresolved. Trimming stripped 1 base from V and 1 base from J, with 7 bases between. Germline-derived CDR1 and CDR2 are GTSNPN and SVGIG (reference sequence). This CDR3 has 14 amino acids. CDR3 loop: CAWSGAVTNEKLFF. Here the CDR3 DNA reads TGTGCCTGGAGTGGGGCTGTAACTAATGAAAAACTGTTTTTT. Full variable domain (outside the CDR3, taken from reference TRBV30 and TRBJ1-4): SQTIHQWPATLVQPVGSPLSLECTVEGTSNPNLYWYRQAAGRGLQLLFYSVGIGQISSEVPQNLSASRPQDRQFILSSKKLLLSDSGFYLCAWSGAVTNEKLFFGSGTQLSVL.

This clone turned up a few times. This sequence joins TRBV6-2 or TRBV6-3 and TRBJ1-1, with TRBD1 matching over 8 bases. This CDR3 contains 16 residues. Trimming took 0 bases from V and 5 from J; bases not matched to a gene: 8. Germline lookup yields CDR1 MNHEY and CDR2 SVGEGT. CDR3 region: CASSYSDRGPRTEAFF. Here the CDR3 DNA reads TGTGCCAGCAGTTACTCAGACAGGGGCCCCCGGACTGAAGCTTTCTTT.

The CDR3 spells CAWSPGTGVETQYF. In DNA, the CDR3 is TGTGCCTGGAGCCCCGGGACAGGGGTAGAGACCCAGTACTTC. This rearrangement joins TRBV30 to TRBJ2-5; 10 bases align to TRBD1. Trimming removed 3 bases from V and 4 bases from J; junction bases left unmatched: 5. Looked up from germline, CDR1 is GTSNPN and CDR2 is SVGIG (reference sequence). The CDR3 covers 14 residues.

This chain links TRBV7-9 with TRBJ1-3; TRBD1 might be the D (5 bases). The CDR3 is 14 amino acids. V lost 6 bases and J lost 4, with 13 bases in between. Germline-derived CDR1 and CDR2 are SEHNR and FQNEAQ (reference sequence). As DNA, the CDR3 is TGTGCCAGCAGGGAGGGGTCGTCGGGAAACACCATATATTTT. Protein: CASREGSSGNTIYF. The full variable domain, with the rest looked up from reference TRBV7-9 and TRBJ1-3, is DTGVSQNPRHKITKRGQNVTFRCDPISEHNRLYWYRQTLGQGPEFLTYFQNEAQLEKSRLLSDRFSAERPKGSFSTLEIQRTEQGDSAMYLCASREGSSGNTIYFGEGSWLTVV.

The gene calls are TRBV4-3 and TRBJ1-5, with 7 bases lining up with TRBD1. Germline V gene data show CDR1 as LGHNA and CDR2 as YSLEER. The CDR3 runs 17 residues. Losses at the gene ends were 4 bases for V and 2 bases for J; bases not matched to a gene: 11. The CDR3 region is CASSPSRGRAGNQPQHF. CDR3 nucleotides: TGCGCCAGCAGCCCCTCGAGGGGGCGCGCGGGCAATCAGCCCCAGCATTTT.

This CDR3 reads CASSQGLGTVVSYEQYF. Here the CDR3 DNA reads TGTGCCAGCAGCCAAGGCCTTGGGACAGTCGTCTCCTACGAGCAGTACTTC. V and J are TRBV3-1 (or the pseudogene TRBV3-2) and TRBJ2-7; 7 nucleotides match TRBD1. CDR1 LGHDT and CDR2 YNNKEL come from the germline V gene (reference sequence). V lost 1 base to trimming and J lost 0 bases; unmatched junction nucleotides: 9. This CDR3 spans 17 amino acids.

A word on this clone: This sample includes further DNA sequences coding for the same CDR3. V usage is TRBV5-1 and J usage is TRBJ1-2; D is possibly TRBD1 (5 bases). V gave up 1 base and J gave up 2 bases, with 9 bases separating them. From germline, CDR1 is SGHRS and CDR2 YFSETQ. The CDR3 totals 14 residues. This chain's CDR3 is CASSLTGQNYGYTF. CDR3 DNA sequence: TGCGCCAGCAGCTTGACAGGTCAAAACTATGGCTACACCTTC.

The rearrangement links TRBV6-2 or TRBV6-3 to TRBJ1-6; D is uncertain. This CDR3 comprises 14 residues. Germline-derived CDR1 and CDR2 are MNHEY and SVGEGT. With 4 bases removed from V and 9 bases from J, the gap between germline ends came to 13 bases. The CDR3 sequence is CASSSELRGSPLHF. CDR3 nucleotide sequence: TGTGCCAGCAGTTCAGAACTCCGGGGTTCACCCCTCCACTTT.

The gene calls are TRBV5-1 and TRBJ2-3, with TRBD2 matching 9 bases. Germline values: CDR1 SGHRS, CDR2 YFSETQ. Trimming cost V 5 bases and J 3 bases; bases outside gene matches: 7. The CDR3 consists of 15 residues. The CDR3 is CASRYSGGGTDTQYF. CDR3 nucleotides: TGCGCCAGCAGATATAGCGGGGGTGGAACAGATACGCAGTATTTT.

This clone was observed once. This chain joins TRBV29-1 and TRBJ1-1, with D perhaps TRBD1 (5 bases). Germline V gene sequence: CDR1 SQVTM, CDR2 ANQGSEA. Deletions cut 4 bases from V and 10 bases from J, with 22 bases between. The CDR3 is 14 residues long. As DNA, the CDR3 is TGCAGCGTTGTTTTTGAGGATTCTCAGGGTCGAGCTTTCTTT. It is translated as CSVVFEDSQGRAFF.

The chain is built from TRBV2 and TRBJ1-1; a possible D gene is TRBD1 (5 bases). Trimming left V 2 bases short and J 4 bases short, with 8 bases between. Germline V gene sequence: CDR1 SNHLY, CDR2 FYNNEI. The CDR3 loop spans 13 amino acids. The CDR3 region has the DNA TGTGCCAGCAGTGAACAGGGCCCCACTGAAGCTTTCTTT. Translated: CASSEQGPTEAFF. The full variable domain, in which reference TRBV2 and TRBJ1-1 provide the parts outside the CDR3, is EPEVTQTPSHQVTQMGQEVILRCVPISNHLYFYWYRQILGQKVEFLVSFYNNEISEKSEIFDDQFSVERPDGSNFTLKIRSTKLEDSAMYFCASSEQGPTEAFFGQGTRLTVV.

In the case of this clone: This same CDR3 is encoded by further DNA sequences in the sample. This chain uses TRBV7-2 with TRBJ2-7, with 7 bases matching TRBD1. V gave up 5 bases and J gave up 4 bases; unmatched junction bases: 8. This CDR3 has 14 residues. Germline CDR1 SGHTA, CDR2 FQGNSA. The CDR3 DNA follows: TGTGCCAGCAGCCCGTCCGGGACAGCTTACGAGCAGTACTTC. Protein product: CASSPSGTAYEQYF.

The sample holds a few counts of this clone. The chain uses TRBV19 and TRBJ1-2, with a possible D match to TRBD1 (5 bases). Trimming removed 6 bases from V and 2 bases from J, with 19 bases in between. The germline V gene has CDR1 LNHDA and CDR2 SQIVND (reference sequence). This CDR3 is built from 16 residues. CDR3 in DNA: TGTGCCAGTAGACCTACCCCCACAGGACAAAACTATGGCTACACCTTC. Its translation: CASRPTPTGQNYGYTF.

V and J are TRBV7-9 and TRBJ1-2; 8 bases align to TRBD1. V lost 7 bases, J lost 5 bases, and 12 bases stayed unmatched. This CDR3 comprises 15 residues. The germline V gene has CDR1 SEHNR and CDR2 FQNEAQ (reference sequence). CDR3 DNA sequence: TGTGCCAGCACTAGAAGCGGACAGGGCATTTATGGCTACACCTTC. It encodes CASTRSGQGIYGYTF.

V gene TRBV12-3 or TRBV12-4 combines with J gene TRBJ1-1; D remains unclear. The germline V and J ends were trimmed by 3 bases and 3 bases, with 8 bases remaining between them. The CDR3 is made up of 13 amino acids. The CDR3: CASSFSSDTEAFF. CDR3 nucleotide sequence: TGTGCCAGCAGTTTCTCATCGGACACTGAAGCTTTCTTT.

This chain joins TRBV13 and TRBJ1-1, with 9 bases identical to TRBD1. The CDR3 has 14 residues. CDR1 is PRHDT, CDR2 FYEKMQ, per germline (reference sequence). The junction had 12 bases not matched to a gene; V was cut back by 5 bases and J by 11 bases. CDR3 loop: CASSRARDREKAFF. For the CDR3, the DNA is TGTGCCAGCAGCCGGGCCCGGGACAGGGAAAAGGCTTTCTTT.

The chain recombines TRBV3-1 (or the pseudogene TRBV3-2) with TRBJ2-1; a weak D match, TRBD1 (5 bases). This CDR3 spans 15 amino acids. CDR1 LGHDT and CDR2 YNNKEL come from the germline V gene (reference sequence). With 4 bases removed from V and 0 bases from J, the gap between germline ends came to 10 bases. The CDR3 spells CASSPDTGSYNEQFF. The CDR3 coding sequence is TGTGCCAGCAGCCCGGACACCGGCTCCTACAATGAGCAGTTCTTC.

In DNA, the CDR3 is TGCGCCAGCAGTTCGGGAGCGGGGCTTCCGAACACTGAAGCTTTCTTT. It encodes CASSSGAGLPNTEAFF. V usage is TRBV5-1 and J usage is TRBJ1-1, with TRBD1 as a possible D gene (5 bases). V lost 5 bases and J lost 1, with 18 bases in between. CDR1 and CDR2 (germline): SGHRS, YFSETQ. This CDR3 has 16 amino acids.